These 21 T cell receptor beta chains originate from one sample sequenced in a study of Ad26.COV2.S vaccination and SARS-CoV-2 variants. Treatment: around 19 received Ad26.COV2.S at low or high dose, single or two shots; several received placebo; per-sample allocation not given. Collection of samples fell on day 63 after the first vaccine or placebo injection. Data came from immunoSEQ multiplex PCR; TCRdb stores just in-frame clones and leaves some out. Here the sample spans about 400,000 clones, about 88% being singletons. Sequenced here: peripheral blood, sampled in a trial of Ad26.COV2.S vaccine versus placebo. These receptors all come from a person between 18 and 65 years old who received the Ad26.COV2.S COVID-19 vaccine or a placebo.

Turning to this clone: In the same sample, other DNA sequences code for this CDR3. The genes are TRBV28 and TRBJ2-2; perhaps TRBD2 as D (6 bases). Germline V gene data show CDR1 as MDHEN and CDR2 as SYDVKM. Trimming removed 3 bases at V and 5 bases at J, with 7 bases between. The CDR3 consists of 13 residues. The CDR3 region is CASSLGGTGELFF. In DNA, the CDR3 is TGTGCCAGCAGTTTGGGGGGAACCGGGGAGCTGTTTTTT.

The gene calls are TRBV7-3 and TRBJ2-1, with TRBD1 as a possible D gene (6 bases). Germline V lookup: CDR1 SGHTA, CDR2 FQGTGA. Trimming cost V 4 bases and J 10 bases, with 23 bases left between them. This CDR3 spans 16 amino acids. The CDR3 DNA reads as TGTGCCAGCAGCTCCAGGGGCGGGCCGCTCTCGGGAGAGCAGTTCTTC. Its translation: CASSSRGGPLSGEQFF.

The chain employs TRBV19 and TRBJ1-1; 7 bases align to TRBD1. This CDR3 has 18 residues. J was trimmed by 0 bases and V by 7 bases; bases with no gene match: 17. CDR1 is LNHDA, CDR2 SQIVND, per germline (reference sequence). The CDR3 loop reads CASTISFGSGQMNTEAFF. CDR3 nucleotides: TGTGCCAGTACCATCTCGTTTGGTTCGGGACAGATGAACACTGAAGCTTTCTTT.

This sequence joins TRBV7-9 and TRBJ1-2; 8 bases align to TRBD1. The CDR3 consists of 14 residues. Germline CDR1 and CDR2: SEHNR and FQNEAQ (reference sequence). The junction had 1 base not matched to a gene; V was cut back by 3 bases and J by 1 base. The CDR3 sequence is CASSLTGVNYGYTF. The DNA for the CDR3 is TGTGCCAGCAGCTTGACAGGGGTTAACTATGGCTACACCTTC.

The rearrangement links TRBV19 to TRBJ2-5, with 14 positions matching TRBD2. The CDR3 has 15 residues. The germline V gene has CDR1 LNHDA and CDR2 SQIVND (reference sequence). Unmatched junction bases numbered 4, after V lost 5 bases and J lost 5 bases. The CDR3 loop is CASSLRTSGRETQYF. The CDR3 nucleotides are TGTGCCAGTAGTCTCCGGACTAGCGGGAGGGAGACCCAGTACTTC.

The rearrangement links TRBV2 to TRBJ2-1; D remains unclear. Germline values: CDR1 SNHLY, CDR2 FYNNEI. The CDR3 covers 14 residues. V was clipped by 6 bases and J by 3 bases, with 12 bases between them. The CDR3 DNA follows: TGTGCCAGCAGGATCGAACGTAGCTACAATGAGCAGTTCTTC. Translated: CASRIERSYNEQFF.

The chain couples TRBV18 to TRBJ2-1, with 12 bases matching TRBD2. There are 17 residues in the CDR3. Germline V lookup: CDR1 KGHSH, CDR2 LQKENI. V lost 3 bases, J lost 7 bases, and 10 bases stayed unmatched. CDR3 loop: CASSPPTSGRPGNEQFF. The CDR3 coding sequence is TGTGCCAGCTCACCGCCGACTAGCGGGAGACCGGGGAATGAGCAGTTCTTC.

The chain uses TRBV7-9 and TRBJ2-7; D uncertain. V dropped 5 bases and J dropped 0 bases, with 11 bases sitting between them. There are 14 residues in the CDR3. CDR1 is SEHNR and CDR2 is FQNEAQ in the germline V gene (reference sequence). The CDR3 reads CASSRAMSSYEQYF. The CDR3 DNA follows: TGTGCCAGCAGCCGAGCAATGAGCTCCTACGAGCAGTACTTC.

The rearrangement links TRBV4-2 to TRBJ2-7; TRBD2 matches at 12 bases. The CDR3 sequence is 15 residues long. Germline V gene lookup returns CDR1 LGHNA and CDR2 YNFKEQ. J was trimmed by 3 bases and V by 3 bases; bases with no gene match: 3. CDR3 loop: CASSQGTSGYYEQYF. The CDR3 DNA reads TGTGCCAGCAGCCAGGGGACTAGCGGGTACTACGAGCAGTACTTC.

This clone was recorded once. V and J are TRBV7-8 and TRBJ1-2, with 7 bases identical to TRBD1. CDR3 length equals 14 residues. V was clipped by 5 bases and J by 6 bases; unmatched bases: 9. Germline V gene data show CDR1 as SGHVS and CDR2 as FQNEAQ. The chain's CDR3 is CASSETGQTNGYTF. The DNA of the CDR3 is TGTGCCAGCAGCGAAACGGGACAGACCAATGGCTACACCTTC.

This chain connects TRBV10-1 to TRBJ2-2; 10 nucleotides line up with TRBD2. Trimming cost V 8 bases and J 4 bases; bases outside gene matches: 4. CDR1 and CDR2 (germline): WNHNN, SYGVQD (reference sequence). The CDR3 totals 14 residues. The CDR3 loop reads CASGLAVLTGELFF. CDR3 coding DNA: TGCGCCAGCGGACTAGCGGTCCTCACCGGGGAGCTGTTTTTT.

V is TRBV9 and J is TRBJ2-3; 12 positions match TRBD2. V trimming: 4 bases; J trimming: 0 bases; junction bases outside the gene matches: 12. The V gene's germline CDR1 is SGDLS and CDR2 YYNGEE. This CDR3 region has 19 residues. For the CDR3, the DNA is TGTGCCAGCAGCCTGAGAGGCCTAGCGGGAGGGCGGAGCACAGATACGCAGTATTTT. Protein sequence: CASSLRGLAGGRSTDTQYF.

As for this clone: A much more abundant neighbour one base away suggests this may be a read error. This chain joins TRBV7-8 and TRBJ2-1; D is unclear. This CDR3 has 11 amino acids. Germline V CDR1 and CDR2: SGHVS, FQNEAQ. V lost 5 bases, J lost 5 bases, and 4 bases lay in between. CDR3 amino acids: CASSLHNEQFF. For the CDR3, the DNA is TGTGCCAGCAGCCTTCACAATGAGCAGTTCTTC.

The rearrangement joins TRBV5-4 to TRBJ2-5; D may correspond to TRBD1 or TRBD2 (5 bases each). The ends were cut back, 3 bases at V and 0 bases at J, with 9 bases in the middle. Germline V lookup: CDR1 SGHNT, CDR2 YYREEE (reference sequence). The CDR3 is 14 amino acids. The CDR3 sequence is CASSSGTHQETQYF. Written as DNA, the CDR3 is TGTGCCAGCAGCTCCGGGACGCACCAAGAGACCCAGTACTTC.

The gene calls are TRBV5-6 and TRBJ1-1, with 9 bases aligning to TRBD1. The junction had 7 bases not matched to a gene; V was cut back by 3 bases and J by 4 bases. The V gene's germline CDR1 is SGHDT and CDR2 YYEEEE. The CDR3 runs 15 residues. CDR3 coding DNA: TGTGCCAGCAGCTGGAACGACAGGGGGGGCACTGAAGCTTTCTTT. Its protein product is CASSWNDRGGTEAFF.

V usage is TRBV24-1 and J usage is TRBJ2-7; D assignment may be TRBD1 or TRBD2 (5 bases each). CDR1 is KGHDR and CDR2 is SFDVKD in the germline V gene. This CDR3 is built from 14 residues. Trimming stripped 4 bases from V and 4 bases from J, with 13 bases between. The CDR3 is CATSDHGTAYEQYF. As DNA, the CDR3 is TGTGCCACCAGTGACCACGGGACCGCTTACGAGCAGTACTTC.

The rearrangement links TRBV27 to TRBJ2-4; 9 bases are shared with TRBD2. Germline CDR1 reads MNHEY; CDR2 reads SMNVEV (reference sequence). Trimming at V came to 4 bases and at J to 6 bases, leaving 7 bases not matched to a gene. This CDR3 comprises 15 residues. CDR3 protein: CASSYSGSSGNIQYF. In DNA form, the CDR3 reads TGTGCCAGCAGTTATAGCGGGAGTAGCGGAAACATTCAGTACTTC.

The chain combines TRBV6-5 with TRBJ1-4; 10 bases fit TRBD1. J lost 8 bases, V lost 1 base, and 4 bases had no gene match. The V gene's germline CDR1 is MNHEY and CDR2 SVGAGI. CDR3 length: 15 amino acids. CDR3 residues: CASSYWTGGEEKLFF. The CDR3 DNA follows: TGTGCCAGCAGTTACTGGACAGGGGGTGAAGAAAAACTGTTTTTT.

The rearrangement uses TRBV28 and TRBJ1-2, with D maybe TRBD1 (5 bases). The length of the CDR3 is 17 residues. V was trimmed by 7 bases and J by 2 bases, leaving 23 bases between them. Germline CDR1 and CDR2: MDHEN and SYDVKM. The CDR3 DNA follows: TGTGCCAGCAAGATTACAGGCGGGAATTCGAGAAACTATGGCTACACCTTC. It codes for CASKITGGNSRNYGYTF.

V gene TRBV4-1 combines with J gene TRBJ2-7, with 8 bases identical to TRBD1. With V trimmed by 3 bases and J by 0 bases, 4 bases remained unmatched. Germline V gene data show CDR1 as MGHRA and CDR2 as YSYEKL. The CDR3 totals 15 residues. CDR3 in DNA: TGCGCCAGCAGCCAGAGGACAGGGATCTCCTACGAGCAGTACTTC. Protein product: CASSQRTGISYEQYF.

J is TRBJ2-3 and V is TRBV28; D is ambiguous. V was shortened by 3 bases and J by 1 base, with 14 bases between the two germline ends. The CDR3 spans 16 residues. CDR1 and CDR2 from the germline V gene are MDHEN and SYDVKM. In DNA form, the CDR3 reads TGTGCCAGCAGTTTTCTGCGAGACAAAGGCACAGATACGCAGTATTTT. Translated: CASSFLRDKGTDTQYF.